The rows below give T cell receptor beta chains drawn from one sample of a study of CD8+ T cells in alopecia areata. Sequencing was performed with immunoSEQ multiplex PCR; in TCRdb, only in-frame clones are kept and a portion is missing. The table shows approximately 150,000 clones, with roughly 66% occurring only once. The sample consisted of CD8+ T cells sorted from blood, taken at week 0. The receptors come from a human donor with alopecia areata. The CDR3 runs from the conserved cysteine through the conserved F or W. The order of the fields is D gene, V gene, J gene, clone size, CDR3 DNA, CDR3 protein. The D gene is left open where the match is weak. Only some rows state a clone size, as once, few, many or a class for expanded clones.

TRBD1	TRBV4-1	TRBJ2-2	few	TGCGCCAGCAGCCAAGGTGACAGGGGGAACACCGGGGAGCTGTTTTTT	CASSQGDRGNTGELFF
TRBD1	TRBV6-6	TRBJ1-2	-	TGTGCCAGCAGACCCGGGACAGGGTTTGGCTACACCTTC	CASRPGTGFGYTF
TRBD1	TRBV7-3	TRBJ2-1	-	TGTGCCAGCAGCGCACCGGGACAGGGGTTCAATGAGCAGTTCTTC	CASSAPGQGFNEQFF
-	TRBV2	TRBJ2-3	-	TGTGCCGCCCTAGTAGGTGTGGAGGCAGATACGCAGTATTTT	CAALVGVEADTQYF
-	TRBV5-1	TRBJ2-5	-	TGCGCCAGCAGCCGGCTAGGGGGACAAGAGACCCAGTACTTC	CASSRLGGQETQYF
TRBD1	TRBV19	TRBJ2-7	-	TGTGCCAGTAGTCTAGGGACAGCCTACGAGCAGTACTTC	CASSLGTAYEQYF
TRBD1	TRBV13	TRBJ2-3	once	TGTGCCAGCAGCTCTCCGGTAGACAGGGAATGGGACACAGATACGCAGTATTTT	CASSSPVDREWDTDTQYF
-	TRBV29-1	TRBJ1-2	-	TGCAGCGCACCCGCGGGGGACTATGGCTACACCTTC	CSAPAGDYGYTF
TRBD1	TRBV13	TRBJ2-2	-	TGTGCCAGCAGCGCAGGGGGCACCGGGGAGCTGTTTTTT	CASSAGGTGELFF
TRBD1	TRBV28	TRBJ2-5	-	TGTGCCAGCACCGCGGACAGGGGGGGCGAGACCCAGTACTTC	CASTADRGGETQYF
-	TRBV7-6	TRBJ2-5	-	TGTGCCAGCAGCTTATCTCTTGAGGGTTACCAAGAGACCCAGTACTTC	CASSLSLEGYQETQYF
-	TRBV10-3	TRBJ1-1	-	TGTGCCATCAGTGAGCCGCGGGAGGCACGGGGTGAAGCTTTCTTT	CAISEPREARGEAFF
TRBD2	TRBV2	TRBJ2-1	-	TGTGCCAGCAGTTGGGCTAGCGGGGGGGACCTCCCCTGGTATGAGCAGTTCTTC	CASSWASGGDLPWYEQFF
TRBD1	TRBV4-1	TRBJ1-2	-	TGCGCCAGCAGCCAGGAACAGGGGAACTATGGCTACACCTTC	CASSQEQGNYGYTF
-	TRBV6-5	TRBJ1-1	-	TGTGCCAGCAGTTACTCGAGTTTTAGGGCTGAAGCTTTCTTT	CASSYSSFRAEAFF
-	TRBV28	TRBJ2-7	-	TGTGCCAGCAGTTCCGAGACTAGGATCCACGAGCAGTACTTC	CASSSETRIHEQYF
-	TRBV9	TRBJ2-1	-	TGTGCCAGCAGCGTAGGCTTGGGCAATGAGCAGTTCTTC	CASSVGLGNEQFF
-	TRBV21-1	TRBJ2-1	-	TGTGCCAGCAATGCGGGGCCAACCAATGAGCAGTTCTTC	CASNAGPTNEQFF
-	TRBV10-3	TRBJ1-5	few	TGTGCCATCAGTGAGGAATTTTTGGGCAGAGTCAATCAGCCCCAGCATTTT	CAISEEFLGRVNQPQHF
-	TRBV13	TRBJ2-3	few	TGTGCCAGCAGCAAGCGTCGCTCTAGCACAGATACGCAGTATTTT	CASSKRRSSTDTQYF
-	TRBV7-9	TRBJ2-1	few	TGTGCCAGCAGTTCCGGACAGAATTACAATGAGCAGTTCTTC	CASSSGQNYNEQFF
-	TRBV4-1	TRBJ2-7	-	TGCGCCAGCAGCCAAGACTACCTCTCCTACGAGCAGTACTTC	CASSQDYLSYEQYF
-	TRBV7-9	TRBJ2-7	-	TGTGCCAGCAGCTCAGGAGTCCTGGGTTACGAGCAGTACTTC	CASSSGVLGYEQYF